The 21 T cell receptor beta chains in this list originate from one sample, sequenced in a study of shared clonotypes between healthy human individuals. Sequencing was performed with immunoSEQ multiplex PCR; in TCRdb, only in-frame clones are kept and a portion is missing. The data hold about 2.4 million clones, with more than 85% observed a single time. Sequencing was carried out using naive CD4+ T cells from PBMCs. This sample's subset: CD45RA+ positively selected. Receptors were obtained from a man younger than 35 in good health. Some clones in this sample may be carry-over from other donors' samples.

As to this clone: One end of the junction is discordant with germline, which a read error may explain. The V call is TRBV7-9, the J call TRBJ2-7; D not certain. CDR1 and CDR2 (germline): SEHNR, FQNEAQ (reference sequence). CDR3 size: 10 residues. CDR3 DNA: TGTGCCAGCGCCAGGACGACCAAGCACTTC. Translating it yields CASARTTKHF.

This chain connects TRBV14 to TRBJ1-2; D uncertain. Germline V gene lookup returns CDR1 SGHDN and CDR2 FVKESK. Trimming stripped 4 bases from V and 2 bases from J, with 32 bases between. The CDR3 loop spans 21 amino acids. CDR3 residues: CASSPRAKHCSSRQDNYGYTF. The CDR3 nucleotides are TGTGCCAGCAGCCCTAGGGCCAAACATTGCTCTAGCAGGCAAGACAACTATGGCTACACCTTC.

In regard to this clone: This sample includes further DNA sequences coding for the same CDR3. For the CDR3, the DNA is TGTGCCACCAGCAGACCGAAAGAGACCCAGTACTTC. Residues: CATSRPKETQYF. This rearrangement joins TRBV15 to TRBJ2-5; D is undetermined. Germline CDR1 is LNHNV and CDR2 is YYDKDF (reference sequence). The CDR3 covers 12 residues. V was pared by 2 bases and J by 3 bases, with 4 bases between. Combining the CDR3 with reference TRBV15 and TRBJ2-5 gives the whole variable domain DAMVIQNPRYQVTQFGKPVTLSCSQTLNHNVMYWYQQKSSQAPKLLFHYYDKDFNNEADTPDNFQSRRPNTSFCFLDIRSPGLGDTAMYLCATSRPKETQYFGPGTRLLVL.

This clone was found a few times. The CDR3 DNA sequence: TGTGCCAGCAGTTACAGCCCAGGGCAGATGGCTTTCTTT. Translated, it gives CASSYSPGQMAFF. The J gene is TRBJ1-1, the V gene TRBV6-5; D might be TRBD1 (5 bases). CDR1 and CDR2 (germline): MNHEY, SVGAGI. The CDR3 covers 13 residues. V lost 2 bases to trimming and J lost 11 bases, with 15 bases between them.

This clone was seen only once. V is TRBV9 and J is TRBJ2-5, with D tentatively TRBD1 or TRBD2 (5 bases each). The CDR3 loop spans 16 amino acids. The germline V gene has CDR1 SGDLS and CDR2 YYNGEE. Deletions cut 0 bases from V and 5 bases from J, with 17 bases between. The CDR3 DNA is TGTGCCAGCAGCGTAGCGGCAGGGACGGTGGGGGAGACCCAGTACTTC. Protein sequence: CASSVAAGTVGETQYF.

The V and J genes are TRBV18 and TRBJ2-4, with a possible D match to TRBD1 (6 bases). This CDR3 is 18 amino acids long. The germline gives CDR1 KGHSH, CDR2 LQKENI. V was pared by 3 bases and J by 3 bases, with 21 bases between. This CDR3 is CASSPPEGKRGSKNIQYF. As DNA, the CDR3 is TGTGCCAGCTCACCTCCCGAGGGTAAAAGGGGGAGCAAAAACATTCAGTACTTC.

The chain joins TRBV28 to TRBJ1-1; TRBD1 aligns across 7 bases. CDR3 length: 14 residues. Germline CDR1 reads MDHEN; CDR2 reads SYDVKM. The ends lost 5 bases at V and 3 bases at J; junction bases unmatched: 6. This CDR3 reads CASSRGGADTEAFF. In DNA, the CDR3 is TGTGCCAGCAGTCGAGGGGGCGCGGACACTGAAGCTTTCTTT.

About this clone: The sample carries other DNA sequences with the same CDR3. V gene TRBV15 combines with J gene TRBJ2-5, with D unclear. The CDR3 spans 12 residues. V was trimmed by 0 bases and J by 4 bases, leaving 3 bases between them. Germline CDR1 LNHNV, CDR2 YYDKDF (reference sequence). CDR3 nucleotides: TGTGCCACCAGCAGAGATGGAGAGACCCAGTACTTC. This sequence encodes CATSRDGETQYF.

The rearrangement links TRBV6-1 to TRBJ2-5, with a tentative D call TRBD2 (6 bases). Germline CDR1 and CDR2: MNHNS and SASEGT. Trimming shortened V by 5 bases and J by 7 bases, and 20 bases separated the two germline ends. This CDR3 contains 15 residues. The CDR3 is CASSMTPNGGMTQYF. DNA of the CDR3: TGTGCCAGCAGTATGACCCCGAACGGAGGGATGACCCAGTACTTC.

The chain employs TRBV5-4 and TRBJ2-1, with 11 bases fitting TRBD1. The V and J ends lost 3 bases and 7 bases, in that order; junction bases with no gene match: 12. The CDR3 covers 17 residues. CDR1 and CDR2 (germline): SGHNT, YYREEE (reference sequence). The CDR3 sequence: CASSSKDRGPLSNEQFF. The DNA for the CDR3 is TGTGCCAGCAGCTCGAAGGACAGGGGGCCTCTTAGTAATGAGCAGTTCTTC.

The V and J genes are TRBV9 and TRBJ2-1; 12 nucleotides align to TRBD2. The junction had 10 bases not matched to a gene; V was cut back by 0 bases and J by 6 bases. The V gene's germline CDR1 is SGDLS and CDR2 YYNGEE. There are 18 residues in the CDR3. CDR3 loop: CASSVELRGLAGRNEQFF. The CDR3 region has the DNA TGTGCCAGCAGCGTAGAATTGAGGGGACTAGCGGGCCGCAATGAGCAGTTCTTC.

This chain connects TRBV5-6 to TRBJ2-7; D is possibly TRBD1 (6 bases). V lost 7 bases and J lost 4, with 18 bases in between. The CDR3 loop spans 14 amino acids. From germline, CDR1 is SGHDT and CDR2 YYEEEE. The CDR3 DNA follows: TGTGCCAGCCGCCGGCGCGGACAGATTTACGAGCAGTACTTC. As protein: CASRRRGQIYEQYF.

The V and J genes are TRBV2 and TRBJ2-7; 8 bases map to TRBD1. From germline, CDR1 is SNHLY and CDR2 FYNNEI. The J segment lost 3 bases and the V segment lost 8 bases, leaving 6 bases of the junction unmatched. This CDR3 contains 13 residues. This chain's CDR3 is CASGGQGYYEQYF. As DNA, the CDR3 is TGTGCCAGCGGAGGACAGGGCTACTACGAGCAGTACTTC.

This chain uses TRBV7-3 with TRBJ2-1, with 8 bases fitting TRBD1. Trimming cost V 4 bases and J 6 bases; bases outside gene matches: 8. The CDR3 totals 15 residues. CDR1 and CDR2 from the germline V gene are SGHTA and FQGTGA. This CDR3 is CASSSQGALGNEQFF. Here the CDR3 DNA reads TGTGCCAGCAGCTCCCAGGGGGCGCTGGGCAATGAGCAGTTCTTC.

The chain recombines TRBV4-1 with TRBJ2-5; no clear D. This CDR3 comprises 15 residues. Per the germline V gene, CDR1 is MGHRA and CDR2 is YSYEKL. V lost 4 bases and J 0 bases, leaving 12 bases between the germline ends. CDR3 in DNA: TGCGCCAGCAGCCGATCAACTCGGTACCAAGAGACCCAGTACTTC. This gives the protein CASSRSTRYQETQYF.

The chain couples TRBV30 to TRBJ2-7, with D perhaps TRBD2 (5 bases). The length of the CDR3 is 14 residues. Germline-derived CDR1 and CDR2 are GTSNPN and SVGIG (reference sequence). V lost 5 bases, J lost 4 bases, and 18 bases lay in between. In DNA form, the CDR3 reads TGTGCCTGGGGCCCACGTCGGGAACCTTACGAGCAGTACTTC. This codes for CAWGPRREPYEQYF.

The J gene is TRBJ1-2, the V gene TRBV28; no clear D. The CDR3 consists of 15 residues. CDR1 and CDR2 from the germline V gene are MDHEN and SYDVKM. V was trimmed by 5 bases and J by 4 bases, leaving 17 bases between them. CDR3 bases: TGTGCCAGCAGTACATCCCCTCGGTGGGTCTATGGCTACACCTTC. Translating it yields CASSTSPRWVYGYTF.

J is TRBJ1-5 and V is TRBV6-6; weak D call: TRBD1 (5 bases). The CDR3 is 15 amino acids. Trimming pared 2 bases from V and 5 bases from J, leaving 13 bases between. In germline, CDR1 is MNHNY, CDR2 SVGAGI (reference sequence). CDR3: CASSYGVQGHQPQHF. For the CDR3, the DNA is TGTGCCAGCAGTTACGGGGTGCAGGGCCATCAGCCCCAGCATTTT.

The chain recombines TRBV7-2 with TRBJ2-5; 8 positions match TRBD2. This CDR3 comprises 14 residues. Germline-derived CDR1 and CDR2 are SGHTA and FQGNSA. J lost 5 bases, V lost 4 bases, and 6 bases had no gene match. The CDR3 DNA follows: TGTGCCAGCAGCTCTACTAGCGGCCAGGAGACCCAGTACTTC. This translates into CASSSTSGQETQYF.

Here the CDR3 reads CASSSGLDQFYEQYF. CDR3 sequence (DNA): TGTGCCAGCAGCAGCGGACTAGACCAATTCTACGAGCAGTACTTC. The rearrangement uses TRBV7-2 and TRBJ2-7; TRBD2 matches at 7 bases. The CDR3 consists of 15 residues. V gave up 5 bases and J gave up 3 bases; unmatched junction bases: 10. Germline CDR1 is SGHTA and CDR2 is FQGNSA.

V usage is TRBV29-1 and J usage is TRBJ2-1; perhaps TRBD1 as D (6 bases). The V end was cut by 1 base, the J end by 2 bases, with 15 bases between. This CDR3 has 16 residues. Germline V gives CDR1 SQVTM, CDR2 ANQGSEA. CDR3 coding DNA: TGCAGCGTTGAAGTGGGGGCGCAAACCCCCTACAATGAGCAGTTCTTC. Its translation is CSVEVGAQTPYNEQFF.